This is a list of T cell receptor beta chains from one sample in a study of T-cell reconstitution after alpha-beta-depleted transplantation in children. TCRdb redid the calling of the PCR reads with MiXCR, one entry per CDR3 protein. The sample lists around 500,000 distinct CDR3 sequences, roughly 23% occurring once. This sample comprised PBMCs, mostly from graft donor cells, obtained 360 days after TCRalphabeta/CD19-depleted stem cell transplant. These receptors all come from a boy under two years old who had a stem cell transplant for acute myeloid leukemia, so the T cells may come from the graft donor. CDR3s include the opening cysteine and the closing phenylalanine or tryptophan. D genes are given only for firm matches. Clone size appears in some rows only: once, few, many, or a class for an expanded clone.

.	many	TRBV12-3/TRBV12-4	TRBJ2-4	CASSPDIPSGNIQYF	TGTGCCAGCAGTCCAGACATCCCGTCGGGAAACATTCAGTACTTC
.	.	TRBV6-6	TRBJ2-7	CASLSSSYEQYF	TGTGCCAGCCTATCTTCGTCCTACGAGCAGTACTTC
TRBD1	.	TRBV4-1	TRBJ2-1	CASSQWGTGANEQFF	TGCGCCAGCAGCCAGTGGGGGACAGGGGCCAATGAGCAGTTCTTC
TRBD1	many	TRBV7-2	TRBJ2-7	CASSPRDRGYEQYF	TGTGCCAGCAGCCCCCGGGACAGGGGCTACGAGCAGTACTTC
.	few	TRBV9	TRBJ2-1	CASSVDGGLYNEQFF	TGTGCCAGCAGCGTAGACGGGGGGCTCTACAATGAGCAGTTCTTC
.	few	TRBV10-3	TRBJ1-2	CAINAGANYGYTF	TGTGCCATCAACGCAGGGGCTAACTATGGCTACACCTTC
TRBD2	few	TRBV20-1	TRBJ2-5	CSAESGTSGYPGTQYF	TGCAGTGCGGAATCCGGGACTAGCGGATATCCGGGGACCCAGTACTTC
.	few	TRBV10-3	TRBJ2-1	CAIKAPEVMVGNEQFF	TGTGCCATCAAGGCCCCCGAGGTAATGGTCGGCAATGAGCAGTTCTTC
.	.	TRBV15	TRBJ2-1	CATSRDPIGDEQFF	TGTGCCACCAGCAGAGATCCCATTGGGGATGAGCAGTTCTTC
.	.	TRBV20-1	TRBJ1-6	CSARPTGSPLHF	TGCAGTGCTAGACCTACAGGTTCACCCCTCCACTTT
.	.	TRBV15	TRBJ2-1	CATSRGRDYNEQFF	TGTGCCACCAGCAGGGGACGGGACTACAATGAGCAGTTCTTC
.	few	TRBV20-1	TRBJ1-1	CSARGNNLNTEAFF	TGCAGTGCTAGAGGTAACAACCTCAACACTGAAGCTTTCTTT
.	few	TRBV12-5	TRBJ1-1	CASGLRLNTEAFF	TGTGCTAGTGGTTTGCGTTTGAACACTGAAGCTTTCTTT
.	.	TRBV6-1	TRBJ2-6	CASRWGTNLSGANVLTF	TGTGCCAGCAGGTGGGGGACAAATTTATCTGGGGCCAACGTCCTGACTTTC
.	.	TRBV20-1	TRBJ1-5	CSARTDMGRQPQHF	TGCAGTGCTCGGACCGACATGGGGCGGCAGCCCCAGCATTTT
.	many	TRBV29-1	TRBJ1-2	CSVEDPANPRGYTF	TGCAGCGTTGAAGATCCGGCTAACCCGAGGGGCTACACCTTC
.	.	TRBV15	TRBJ2-7	CATSRDKGPYEQYF	TGTGCCACCAGCAGAGATAAGGGACCGTACGAGCAGTACTTC
.	many	TRBV29-1	TRBJ2-6	CSVSASGANVLTF	TGCAGCGTTTCAGCCTCTGGGGCCAACGTCCTGACTTTC
.	few	TRBV3-1	TRBJ2-1	CASSQDTNEQFF	TGTGCCAGCAGCCAAGACACCAATGAGCAGTTCTTC
TRBD1	many	TRBV24-1	TRBJ2-2	CATDSGTGGWFPGELFF	TGTGCCACCGATTCCGGGACAGGGGGTTGGTTTCCCGGGGAGCTGTTTTTT